The 14 T cell receptor beta chains below come from one sample, sequenced in a study of blood T cell repertoires in COVID-19. Profiling relied on immunoSEQ multiplex PCR, and the TCRdb table lists in-frame clones only, not all of them. The table lists 350,000 to 450,000 clones, approximately 86% of them singletons. The sample was peripheral blood. The source of these receptors is a woman aged 55-70 years with COVID-19, enrolled during active disease.

This rearrangement joins TRBV27 to TRBJ2-7; D gene ambiguous. V dropped 5 bases and J dropped 4 bases, with 9 bases sitting between them. Per the germline V gene, CDR1 is MNHEY and CDR2 is SMNVEV (reference sequence). This CDR3 is built from 12 residues. The DNA of the CDR3 is TGTGCCAGCAGTATTAAGGAGTACGAGCAGTACTTC. Translated: CASSIKEYEQYF.

The rearrangement joins TRBV6-5 to TRBJ2-1; 7 bases match TRBD2. CDR1 and CDR2 (germline): MNHEY, SVGAGI. The CDR3 length is 14 residues. The ends lost 7 bases at V and 6 bases at J; junction bases unmatched: 9. The CDR3: CASIAGEYSNEQFF. CDR3 sequence (DNA): TGTGCCAGCATCGCGGGGGAATACTCCAATGAGCAGTTCTTC.

This clone appeared a single time. The genes are TRBV6-1 and TRBJ2-1; D ambiguous. V gave up 2 bases and J gave up 2 bases, with 10 bases separating them. The CDR3 extends over 15 amino acids. Germline V CDR1 and CDR2: MNHNS, SASEGT. This CDR3 reads CASSESITTYNEQFF. The DNA for the CDR3 is TGTGCCAGCAGTGAATCTATCACGACCTACAATGAGCAGTTCTTC.

The J gene is TRBJ2-1, the V gene TRBV4-1; D is ambiguous. This CDR3 comprises 16 residues. The V gene lost 1 base and the J gene lost 1 base, with 11 bases spanning the gap. In germline, CDR1 is MGHRA, CDR2 YSYEKL. The CDR3 DNA reads TGCGCCAGCAGCCAAGTTTTGTCCGTATCCTACAATGAGCAGTTCTTC. Encoded protein: CASSQVLSVSYNEQFF.

The J gene is TRBJ1-1, the V gene TRBV13; D is perhaps TRBD1 (6 bases). V gave up 10 bases and J gave up 3 bases, with 18 bases separating them. CDR3 length equals 14 residues. From germline, CDR1 is PRHDT and CDR2 FYEKMQ (reference sequence). CDR3 DNA: TGTGCCATCCTGGCCGAGGGGGGGCACACTGAAGCTTTCTTT. Translated: CAILAEGGHTEAFF. The complete variable domain, with remaining parts taken from reference TRBV13 and TRBJ1-1, reads AAGVIQSPRHLIKEKRETATLKCYPIPRHDTVYWYQQGPGQDPQFLISFYEKMQSDKGSIPDRFSAQQFSDYHSELNMSSLELGDSALYFCAILAEGGHTEAFFGQGTRLTVV.

V is TRBV5-1 and J is TRBJ1-2; D remains ambiguous. Trimming removed 3 bases from V and 7 bases from J, with 10 bases in between. CDR3 length equals 12 residues. CDR1 and CDR2 from the germline V gene are SGHRS and YFSETQ. In DNA form, the CDR3 reads TGCGCCAGCAGCTCCCTTGGGAGTGGCTACACCTTC. Its protein is CASSSLGSGYTF.

The gene calls are TRBV6-2 or TRBV6-3 and TRBJ2-5; 7 bases align to TRBD2. CDR3 length equals 15 residues. Germline values: CDR1 MNHEY, CDR2 SVGEGT. The V gene end was trimmed by 4 bases and the J gene end by 0 bases; junction bases not matched to a gene: 5. CDR3 in amino acids: CASSSLRGYQETQYF. In nucleotides, the CDR3 is TGTGCCAGCAGTTCCCTGCGGGGGTACCAAGAGACCCAGTACTTC.

The V and J genes are TRBV11-3 and TRBJ1-1; no reliable D call. Germline V lookup: CDR1 SGHNT, CDR2 YENEEA. This CDR3 is built from 15 residues. The germline V and J ends were trimmed by 1 base and 1 base, with 10 bases remaining between them. The CDR3 DNA sequence: TGTGCCAGCAGCTTAGGGCGGCAACGGAACACTGAAGCTTTCTTT. Protein: CASSLGRQRNTEAFF.

This chain links TRBV18 with TRBJ1-1; weak D call: TRBD1 (5 bases). Trimming removed 0 bases from V and 1 base from J, with 12 bases in between. Germline V gene lookup returns CDR1 KGHSH and CDR2 LQKENI. This CDR3 region has 16 residues. The CDR3 spells CASSPPGGQTNTEAFF. CDR3 bases: TGTGCCAGCTCACCACCCGGGGGTCAGACGAACACTGAAGCTTTCTTT.

The sample holds one count of this clone. This chain joins TRBV4-1 and TRBJ2-5; possibly TRBD1 for D (5 bases). CDR1 MGHRA and CDR2 YSYEKL come from the germline V gene. The ends were cut back, 3 bases at V and 5 bases at J, with 13 bases in the middle. CDR3 length equals 14 residues. The CDR3 sequence: CASSQPLGPETQYF. The DNA for the CDR3 is TGCGCCAGCAGCCAGCCGTTGGGGCCGGAGACCCAGTACTTC.

The chain couples TRBV19 to TRBJ2-7; 7 bases align to TRBD2. Trimming removed 1 base from V and 1 base from J; junction bases left unmatched: 7. This CDR3 has 16 residues. Germline V gene sequence: CDR1 LNHDA, CDR2 SQIVND (reference sequence). The CDR3 nucleotides read TGTGCCAGTAGTATAGGACAGCGGGGTCGTTCCTACGAGCAGTACTTC. Its protein is CASSIGQRGRSYEQYF.

V usage is TRBV6-4 and J usage is TRBJ2-1; 12 nucleotides agree with TRBD2. The CDR3 spans 15 residues. In germline, CDR1 is MRHNA, CDR2 SNTAGT. The V and J ends lost 3 bases and 9 bases, in that order; junction bases with no gene match: 6. CDR3 in amino acids: CASSESSGGASEQFF. In DNA form, the CDR3 reads TGTGCCAGCAGTGAATCTAGCGGGGGGGCCTCTGAGCAGTTCTTC.

This clone showed up just once. The genes are TRBV2 and TRBJ1-5, with 7 bases matching TRBD1. The V gene's germline CDR1 is SNHLY and CDR2 FYNNEI. This CDR3 has 15 amino acids. The J segment lost 6 bases and the V segment lost 3 bases, leaving 8 bases of the junction unmatched. CDR3 sequence (DNA): TGTGCCAGCAGTGAGGGGAACAGGGGACGTCAGCCCCAGCATTTT. Encoded protein: CASSEGNRGRQPQHF.

This clone appeared once. The chain combines TRBV5-1 with TRBJ2-3, with TRBD2 as a possible D gene (6 bases). The V and J ends lost 0 bases and 3 bases respectively, with 11 bases between them. The CDR3 spans 15 residues. From germline, CDR1 is SGHRS and CDR2 YFSETQ. CDR3 region: CASSLVAGSTDTQYF. The DNA of the CDR3 is TGCGCCAGCAGCTTGGTGGCGGGGAGTACAGATACGCAGTATTTT.